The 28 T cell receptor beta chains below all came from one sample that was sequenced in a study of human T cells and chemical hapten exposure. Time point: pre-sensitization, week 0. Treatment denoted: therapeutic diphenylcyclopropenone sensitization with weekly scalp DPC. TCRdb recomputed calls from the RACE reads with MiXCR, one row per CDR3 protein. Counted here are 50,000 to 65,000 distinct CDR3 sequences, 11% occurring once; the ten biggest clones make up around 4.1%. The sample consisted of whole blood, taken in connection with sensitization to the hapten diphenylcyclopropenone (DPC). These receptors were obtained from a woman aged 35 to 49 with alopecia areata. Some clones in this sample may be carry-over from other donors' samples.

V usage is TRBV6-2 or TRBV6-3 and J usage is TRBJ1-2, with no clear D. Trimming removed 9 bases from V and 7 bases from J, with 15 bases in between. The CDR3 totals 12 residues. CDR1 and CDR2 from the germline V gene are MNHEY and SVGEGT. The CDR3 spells CASTTARAGYTF. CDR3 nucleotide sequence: TGTGCCAGTACAACCGCTAGGGCTGGCTACACCTTC.

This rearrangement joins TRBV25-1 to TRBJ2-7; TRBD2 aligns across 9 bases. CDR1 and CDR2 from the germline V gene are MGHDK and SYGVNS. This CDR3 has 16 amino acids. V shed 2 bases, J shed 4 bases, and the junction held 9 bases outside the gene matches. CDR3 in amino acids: CASSESIASGTYEQYF. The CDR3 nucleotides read TGTGCCAGCAGTGAAAGTATCGCTAGCGGGACATACGAGCAGTACTTC.

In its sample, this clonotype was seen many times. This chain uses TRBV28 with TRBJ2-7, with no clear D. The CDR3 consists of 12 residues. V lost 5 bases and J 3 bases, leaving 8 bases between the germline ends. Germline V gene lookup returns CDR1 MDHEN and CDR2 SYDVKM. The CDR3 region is CASSLLNYEQYF. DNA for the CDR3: TGTGCCAGCAGTCTCCTCAACTACGAGCAGTACTTC.

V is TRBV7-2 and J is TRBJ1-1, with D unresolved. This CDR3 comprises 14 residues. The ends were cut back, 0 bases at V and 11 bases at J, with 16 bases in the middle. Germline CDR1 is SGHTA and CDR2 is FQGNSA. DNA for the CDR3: TGTGCCAGCAGCTTAGCGTCGTACGGGCAGACGGCTTTCTTT. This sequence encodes CASSLASYGQTAFF.

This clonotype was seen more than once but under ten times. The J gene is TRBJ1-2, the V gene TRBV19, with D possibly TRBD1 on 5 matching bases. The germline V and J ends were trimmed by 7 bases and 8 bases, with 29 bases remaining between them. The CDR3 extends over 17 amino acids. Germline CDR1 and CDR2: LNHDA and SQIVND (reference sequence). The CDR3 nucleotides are TGTGCCAGTACCCCCCAAGGCGGCAGGGACCGGAGAGGGGGCTACACCTTC. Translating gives CASTPQGGRDRRGGYTF.

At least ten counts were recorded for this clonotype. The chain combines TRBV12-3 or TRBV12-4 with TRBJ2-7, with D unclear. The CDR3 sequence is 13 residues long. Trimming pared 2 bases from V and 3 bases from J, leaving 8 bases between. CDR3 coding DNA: TGTGCCAGCAGTTTATGGCAGGTCTACGAGCAGTACTTC. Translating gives CASSLWQVYEQYF.

CDR3 bases: TGTGCCACCAGCAGAGAAAGAGGCAGGCTCTCCTACGAGCAGTACTTC. Translating gives CATSRERGRLSYEQYF. The chain carries TRBV15 and TRBJ2-7; D uncertain. In germline, CDR1 is LNHNV, CDR2 YYDKDF (reference sequence). Trimming stripped 0 bases from V and 0 bases from J, with 12 bases between. The CDR3 contains 16 residues.

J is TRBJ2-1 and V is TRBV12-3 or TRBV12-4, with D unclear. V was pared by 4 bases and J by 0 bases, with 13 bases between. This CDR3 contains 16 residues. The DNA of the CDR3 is TGTGCCAGCAGTTCCCATACAAGAAGCTCCTACAATGAGCAGTTCTTC. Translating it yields CASSSHTRSSYNEQFF.

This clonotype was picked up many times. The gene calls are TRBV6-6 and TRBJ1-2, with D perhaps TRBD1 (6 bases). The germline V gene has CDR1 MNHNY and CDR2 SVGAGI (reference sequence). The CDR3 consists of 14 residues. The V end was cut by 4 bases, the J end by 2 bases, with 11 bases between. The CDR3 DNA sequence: TGTGCCAGCAGTTCCCGGACAGCGAACTATGGCTACACCTTC. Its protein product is CASSSRTANYGYTF.

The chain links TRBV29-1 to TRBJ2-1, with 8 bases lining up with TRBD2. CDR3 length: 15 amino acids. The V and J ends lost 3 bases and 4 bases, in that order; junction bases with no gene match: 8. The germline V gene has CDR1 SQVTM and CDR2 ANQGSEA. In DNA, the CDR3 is TGCAGCGTTGAGTCTGCGGGGGGCGGATACAATGAGCAGTTCTTC. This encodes CSVESAGGGYNEQFF.

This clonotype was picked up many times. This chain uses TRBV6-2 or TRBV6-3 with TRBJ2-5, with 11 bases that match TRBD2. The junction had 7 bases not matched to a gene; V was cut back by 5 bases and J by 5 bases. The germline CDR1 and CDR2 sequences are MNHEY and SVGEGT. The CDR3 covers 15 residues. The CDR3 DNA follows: TGTGCCAGCAGTGTGGGACTAGCGGAACCGGAGACCCAGTACTTC. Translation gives CASSVGLAEPETQYF.

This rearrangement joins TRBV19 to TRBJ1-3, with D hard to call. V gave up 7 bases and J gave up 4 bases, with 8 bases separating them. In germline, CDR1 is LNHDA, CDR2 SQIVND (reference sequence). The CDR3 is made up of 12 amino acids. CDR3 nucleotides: TGTGCCAGTACCCGAGCCGGAAACACCATATATTTT. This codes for CASTRAGNTIYF.

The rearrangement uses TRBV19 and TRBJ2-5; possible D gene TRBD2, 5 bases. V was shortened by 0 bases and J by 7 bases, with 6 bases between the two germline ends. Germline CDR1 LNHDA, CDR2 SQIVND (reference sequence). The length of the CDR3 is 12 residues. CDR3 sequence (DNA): TGTGCCAGTAGTATAGATGGAGGGACCCAGTACTTC. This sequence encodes CASSIDGGTQYF.

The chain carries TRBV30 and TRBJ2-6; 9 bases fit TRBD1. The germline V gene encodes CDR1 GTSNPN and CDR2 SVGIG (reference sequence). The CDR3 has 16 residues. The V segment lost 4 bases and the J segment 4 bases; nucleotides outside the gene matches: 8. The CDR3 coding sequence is TGTGCCTGGACCCCCGGGACAGGGCCCGGGGCCAACGTCCTGACTTTC. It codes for CAWTPGTGPGANVLTF. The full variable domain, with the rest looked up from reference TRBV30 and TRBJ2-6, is SQTIHQWPATLVQPVGSPLSLECTVEGTSNPNLYWYRQAAGRGLQLLFYSVGIGQISSEVPQNLSASRPQDRQFILSSKKLLLSDSGFYLCAWTPGTGPGANVLTFGAGSRLTVL.

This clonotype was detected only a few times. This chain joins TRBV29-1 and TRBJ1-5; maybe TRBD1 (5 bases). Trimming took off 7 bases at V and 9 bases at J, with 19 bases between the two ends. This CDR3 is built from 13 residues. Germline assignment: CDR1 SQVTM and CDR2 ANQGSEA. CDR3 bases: TGCAGCGCCTCGGTCGGCAGGGAAGGGCCCCAGCATTTT. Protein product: CSASVGREGPQHF.

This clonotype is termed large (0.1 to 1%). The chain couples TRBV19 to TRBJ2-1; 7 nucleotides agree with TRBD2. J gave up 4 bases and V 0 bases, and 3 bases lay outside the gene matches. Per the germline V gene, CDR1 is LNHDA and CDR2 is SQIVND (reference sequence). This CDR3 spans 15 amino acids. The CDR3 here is CASSIDGGVYNEQFF. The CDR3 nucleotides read TGTGCCAGTAGTATAGATGGGGGGGTTTACAATGAGCAGTTCTTC.

The CDR3 bases are TGCAGCGTTGAAGATCTTGACGGGTGGGAAGCTTTCTTT. Protein sequence: CSVEDLDGWEAFF. This rearrangement joins TRBV29-1 to TRBJ1-1; D uncertain. The germline V and J ends were trimmed by 0 bases and 8 bases, with 13 bases remaining between them. Germline V gene lookup returns CDR1 SQVTM and CDR2 ANQGSEA. This CDR3 has 13 amino acids.

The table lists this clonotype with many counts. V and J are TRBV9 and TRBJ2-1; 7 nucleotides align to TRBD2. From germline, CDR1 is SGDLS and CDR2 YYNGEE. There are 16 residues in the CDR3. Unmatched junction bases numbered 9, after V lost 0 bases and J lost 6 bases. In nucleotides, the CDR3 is TGTGCCAGCAGCGTAGGGGCTAGCGGACGCTCCAATGAGCAGTTCTTC. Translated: CASSVGASGRSNEQFF.

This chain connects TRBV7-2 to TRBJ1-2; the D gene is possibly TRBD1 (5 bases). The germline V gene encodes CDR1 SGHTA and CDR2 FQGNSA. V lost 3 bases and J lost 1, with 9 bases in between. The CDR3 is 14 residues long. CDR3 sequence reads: CASSFFRDNYGYTF. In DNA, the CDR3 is TGTGCCAGCAGCTTTTTCAGGGATAACTATGGCTACACCTTC. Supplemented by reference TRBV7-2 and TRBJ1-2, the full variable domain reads GAGVSQSPSNKVTEKGKDVELRCDPISGHTALYWYRQSLGQGLEFLIYFQGNSAPDKSGLPSDRFSAERTGGSVSTLTIQRTQQEDSAVYLCASSFFRDNYGYTFGSGTRLTVV.

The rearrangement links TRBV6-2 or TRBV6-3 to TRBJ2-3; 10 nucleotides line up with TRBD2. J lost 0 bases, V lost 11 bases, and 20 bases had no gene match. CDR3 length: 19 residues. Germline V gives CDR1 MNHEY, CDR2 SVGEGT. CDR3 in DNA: TGTGCCTCCCTTGATGGGCTAGCGGGGGTCCCGGGTAGCACAGATACGCAGTATTTT. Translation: CASLDGLAGVPGSTDTQYF.

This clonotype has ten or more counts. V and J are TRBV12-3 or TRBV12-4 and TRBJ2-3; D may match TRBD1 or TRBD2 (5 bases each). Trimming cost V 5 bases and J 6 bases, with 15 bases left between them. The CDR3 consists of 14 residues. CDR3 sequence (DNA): TGTGCCAGCAGTACCTGGGGCGGCGGGGATACGCAGTATTTT. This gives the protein CASSTWGGGDTQYF.

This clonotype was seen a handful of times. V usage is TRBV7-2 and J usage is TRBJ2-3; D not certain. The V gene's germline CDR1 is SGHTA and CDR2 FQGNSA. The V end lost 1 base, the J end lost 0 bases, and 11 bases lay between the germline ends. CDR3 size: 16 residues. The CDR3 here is CASSLDRVPSTDTQYF. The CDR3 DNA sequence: TGTGCCAGCAGCTTAGATAGGGTTCCAAGCACAGATACGCAGTATTTT.

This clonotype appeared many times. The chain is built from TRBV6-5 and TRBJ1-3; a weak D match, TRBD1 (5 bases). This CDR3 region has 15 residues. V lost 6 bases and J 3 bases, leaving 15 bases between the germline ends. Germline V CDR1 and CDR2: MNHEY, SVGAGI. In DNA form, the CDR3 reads TGTGCCAGCAGAGCCCCCCAGGGCGTTGGAAACACCATATATTTT. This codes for CASRAPQGVGNTIYF.

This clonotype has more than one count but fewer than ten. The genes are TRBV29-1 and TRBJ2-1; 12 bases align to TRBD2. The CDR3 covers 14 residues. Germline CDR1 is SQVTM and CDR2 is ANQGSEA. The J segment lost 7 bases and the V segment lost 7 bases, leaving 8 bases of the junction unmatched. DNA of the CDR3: TGCAGCGAAGGACTAGCGGGGCCGGGGAATGAGCAGTTCTTC. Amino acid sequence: CSEGLAGPGNEQFF.

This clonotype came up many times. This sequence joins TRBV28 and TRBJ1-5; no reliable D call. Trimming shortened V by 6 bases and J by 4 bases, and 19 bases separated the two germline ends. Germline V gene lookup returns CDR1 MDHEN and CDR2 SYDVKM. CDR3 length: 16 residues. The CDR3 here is CASSLITPAGNQPQHF. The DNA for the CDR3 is TGTGCCAGCAGCCTCATAACCCCCGCGGGGAATCAGCCCCAGCATTTT.

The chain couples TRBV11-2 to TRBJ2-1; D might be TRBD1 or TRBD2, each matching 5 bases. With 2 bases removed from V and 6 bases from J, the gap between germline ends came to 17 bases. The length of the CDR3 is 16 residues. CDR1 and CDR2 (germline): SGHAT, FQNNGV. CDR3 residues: CASSLRGAASPNEQFF. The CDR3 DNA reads TGTGCCAGCAGCTTAAGAGGGGCTGCATCCCCCAATGAGCAGTTCTTC.

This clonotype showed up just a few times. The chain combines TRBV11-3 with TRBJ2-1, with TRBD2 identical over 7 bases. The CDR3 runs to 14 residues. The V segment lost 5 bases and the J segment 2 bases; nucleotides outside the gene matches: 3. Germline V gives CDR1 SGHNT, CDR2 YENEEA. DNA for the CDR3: TGTGCCAGCAGCCGAGGACTAGCCTACAATGAGCAGTTCTTC. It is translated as CASSRGLAYNEQFF. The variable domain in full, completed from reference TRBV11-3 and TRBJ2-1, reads EAGVVQSPRYKIIEKKQPVAFWCNPISGHNTLYWYLQNLGQGPELLIRYENEEAVDDSQLPKDRFSAERLKGVDSTLKIQPAELGDSAVYLCASSRGLAYNEQFFGPGTRLTVL.

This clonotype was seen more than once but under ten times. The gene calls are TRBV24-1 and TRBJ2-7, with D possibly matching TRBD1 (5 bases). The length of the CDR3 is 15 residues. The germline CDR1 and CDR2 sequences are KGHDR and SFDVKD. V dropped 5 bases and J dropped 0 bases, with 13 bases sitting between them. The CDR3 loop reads CATSAADTSSYEQYF. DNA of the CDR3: TGTGCCACCAGTGCTGCGGACACCAGCTCCTACGAGCAGTACTTC.